The clone carrying this TCR beta chain was recorded at least ten times. The source of the sample is a study of blood T cell repertoires in COVID-19. Participants were aged 18 to 89 years from approximately 23 US areas. For recovered donors of Cohort 3, there were two negative PCRs, clearance, or symptom resolution. Sequenced by immunoSEQ multiplex PCR; TCRdb stores in-frame clones only, minus some. The table includes 250,000 or so clones, more than 70% detected once. V lost 1 base and J lost 0, with 10 bases in between. There are 15 residues in the CDR3. Germline loops: CDR1 SGHAT, CDR2 FQNNGV. The rearrangement uses TRBV11-2 and TRBJ2-7, with D possibly TRBD2 on 6 matching bases. This receptor was identified in a woman between 45 and 65 years old who had recovered from COVID-19. The source material was PBMCs or T cells enriched from blood (not recorded which). This chain's CDR3 is CASSLGAGTSYEQYF. CDR3 in DNA: TGTGCCAGCAGCTTAGGGGCGGGGACCTCCTACGAGCAGTACTTC.